Listed below are T cell receptor beta chains from one sample, sequenced in a study of CD8+ T cells in alopecia areata. Assay: immunoSEQ multiplex PCR; the TCRdb copy retains only in-frame clones and omits some. The table lists some 11,000 clones, approximately 61% of them singletons. Sample: skin. All receptors come from a human donor with alopecia areata. The CDR3 runs from the conserved cysteine through the conserved F or W. D genes are given only for firm matches. Clone size is shown for a subset of rows, as once, few, many or a class of expanded clone.

j_gene,abundance,d_gene,v_gene,CDR3aa,CDR3nt
TRBJ2-5,few,TRBD2,TRBV6-5,CASSFEGGRTQYF,TGTGCCAGCAGTTTTGAGGGAGGGAGGACCCAGTACTTC
TRBJ2-3,NA,NA,TRBV5-1,CASSLGTDVRSQYF,TGCGCCAGCAGCTTGGGGACCGATGTCCGTTCGCAGTATTTT
TRBJ2-5,NA,TRBD2,TRBV28,CASRTRGRGLAGETQYF,TGTGCCAGCAGGACCCGAGGAAGAGGACTAGCGGGAGAGACCCAGTACTTC
TRBJ1-4,NA,NA,TRBV28,CASSFYLGPSNEKLFF,TGTGCCAGCAGTTTCTACCTAGGACCCTCTAATGAAAAACTGTTTTTT
TRBJ2-5,few,NA,TRBV7-2,CASSVQARETQYF,TGTGCCAGCAGCGTCCAGGCGCGGGAGACCCAGTACTTC
TRBJ2-2,NA,TRBD2,TRBV7-9,CATLVLSGANTGELFF,TGTGCCACCCTAGTGCTTAGCGGGGCGAACACCGGGGAGCTGTTTTTT
TRBJ1-1,NA,TRBD1,TRBV7-2,CASSLAHAGGNPNTEAFF,TGTGCCAGCAGCTTAGCGCATGCAGGGGGGAACCCGAACACTGAAGCTTTCTTT
TRBJ2-3,few,NA,TRBV29-1,CSVGGSDTQYF,TGCAGCGTTGGAGGATCAGATACGCAGTATTTT
TRBJ2-6,NA,NA,TRBV7-8,CASSLVLGALGSNVLTF,TGTGCCAGCAGCTTAGTTTTGGGGGCTCTGGGGTCCAACGTCCTGACTTTC
TRBJ2-2,NA,TRBD1,TRBV5-1,CASSSRDLDRARRLNTGELFF,TGCGCCAGCAGCTCGCGAGATTTGGACAGGGCCAGGCGGCTCAACACCGGGGAGCTGTTTTTT
TRBJ2-5,NA,NA,TRBV28,CASSLMTSEETQYF,TGTGCCAGCAGTTTAATGACCAGTGAAGAGACCCAGTACTTC
TRBJ2-7,NA,NA,TRBV5-6,CASSLGAIPSGQYF,TGTGCCAGCAGCTTGGGAGCCATCCCCTCCGGGCAGTACTTC
TRBJ2-3,NA,NA,TRBV4-2,CASSQDRSGIRDTQYF,TGTGCCAGCAGCCAAGATCGCTCGGGGATTAGAGATACGCAGTATTTT
TRBJ2-5,once,TRBD2,TRBV19,CASSIEGGTSGPRETQYF,TGTGCCAGTAGTATAGAAGGCGGGACTAGCGGCCCGAGAGAGACCCAGTACTTC
TRBJ2-4,NA,NA,TRBV11-2,CASTQTALAKNIQYF,TGTGCCAGCACCCAGACAGCACTAGCCAAAAACATTCAGTACTTC
TRBJ2-3,NA,TRBD2,TRBV29-1,CSVSGTSGSTPGNTQYF,TGCAGCGTCAGCGGGACTAGCGGGAGCACCCCTGGGAATACGCAGTATTTT
TRBJ1-4,medium-sized,TRBD1,TRBV28,CASSSTGGEKLFF,TGTGCCAGCAGTTCGACAGGGGGTGAAAAACTGTTTTTT
TRBJ1-1,NA,NA,TRBV11-2,CASSLSIQNTEAFF,TGTGCCAGCAGCTTATCTATTCAGAACACTGAAGCTTTCTTT
TRBJ2-7,few,NA,TRBV6-5,CASSDAGRDEQYF,TGTGCCAGCAGTGACGCGGGAAGGGACGAGCAGTACTTC
TRBJ2-7,NA,NA,TRBV25-1,CASSAGGDEQYF,TGTGCCAGCAGTGCCGGAGGAGACGAGCAGTACTTC
TRBJ1-1,NA,NA,TRBV7-3,CASSLNRENTEAFF,TGTGCCAGCAGCTTAAACAGGGAGAACACTGAAGCTTTCTTT
TRBJ2-2,NA,NA,TRBV6-6,CASSYGRTTGELFF,TGTGCCAGCAGTTACGGACGGACAACAGGGGAGCTGTTTTTT
TRBJ2-1,NA,TRBD2,TRBV4-1,CASTPSQPKGGLAGLGAEQFF,TGCGCCAGCACGCCGAGCCAACCGAAGGGGGGACTAGCGGGACTGGGGGCTGAGCAGTTCTTC
TRBJ2-5,once,NA,TRBV15,CATSRKLADSPLETQYF,TGTGCCACCAGCAGAAAGCTCGCGGACTCTCCTCTCGAGACCCAGTACTTC
TRBJ2-1,NA,TRBD2,TRBV7-3,CASSFTSGGAAEQFF,TGTGCCAGCAGCTTTACTAGCGGGGGGGCCGCTGAGCAGTTCTTC
TRBJ2-5,NA,NA,TRBV6-6,CASSVWGGETQYF,TGTGCCAGCAGTGTATGGGGTGGGGAGACCCAGTACTTC
TRBJ2-7,once,NA,TRBV4-1,CASSPAGPHHYEQYF,TGCGCCAGCAGTCCGGCGGGTCCCCATCACTACGAGCAGTACTTC
TRBJ2-7,NA,NA,TRBV5-1,CASNQAPLYEQYF,TGCGCCAGCAACCAAGCGCCACTCTACGAGCAGTACTTC
TRBJ2-7,NA,TRBD2,TRBV19,CASSIGLAGPSSYEQYF,TGTGCCAGTAGTATAGGCCTAGCGGGACCAAGCTCCTACGAGCAGTACTTC
TRBJ1-6,NA,TRBD1,TRBV29-1,CSVLQGEGSPLHF,TGCAGCGTACTACAGGGGGAAGGGTCACCCCTCCACTTT
TRBJ2-3,NA,NA,TRBV7-7,CASSLSGVDTQYF,TGTGCTAGCAGCTTATCAGGAGTTGATACGCAGTATTTT
TRBJ2-3,NA,TRBD2,TRBV2,CASSMGGSTDTQYF,TGTGCCAGCAGTATGGGGGGGAGCACAGATACGCAGTATTTT
TRBJ1-6,once,NA,TRBV23-1,CASSPTGSPFQGSPLHF,TGCGCCAGCAGCCCGACAGGTTCCCCGTTCCAAGGATCACCCCTCCACTTT
TRBJ2-1,few,TRBD1,TRBV19,CASTTGGRYNEQFF,TGTGCCAGTACGACAGGGGGCAGATACAATGAGCAGTTCTTC
TRBJ2-1,NA,TRBD2,TRBV29-1,CSTNGRTSLNNEQFF,TGCAGCACCAATGGGAGGACTAGCCTAAACAATGAGCAGTTCTTC
TRBJ2-3,NA,TRBD1,TRBV4-3,CASSQDPGTGGTDTQYF,TGCGCCAGCAGCCAAGATCCGGGAACAGGGGGCACAGATACGCAGTATTTT
TRBJ1-2,NA,NA,TRBV14,CASSQTRAGRLYGYTF,TGTGCCAGCAGCCAAACAAGGGCGGGACGGCTTTATGGCTACACCTTC
TRBJ2-7,NA,NA,TRBV7-2,CASSGLAGTYEQYF,TGTGCCAGCAGCGGCCTGGCGGGAACCTACGAGCAGTACTTC
TRBJ1-1,NA,NA,TRBV4-1,CASSQEIISYTEAFF,TGCGCCAGCAGCCAAGAAATAATTTCGTACACTGAAGCTTTCTTT
TRBJ2-3,NA,TRBD2,TRBV5-1,CASHGVAGELKTDTQYF,TGCGCCAGCCACGGGGTAGCGGGAGAGCTAAAAACAGATACGCAGTATTTT
TRBJ2-1,medium-sized,TRBD2,TRBV7-6,CASSSSGGIYDEQFF,TGTGCCAGCAGCTCTAGCGGGGGGATTTATGATGAGCAGTTCTTC
TRBJ2-7,few,TRBD2,TRBV30,CAWSASGPYEQYF,TGTGCCTGGAGTGCTAGCGGCCCCTACGAGCAGTACTTC
TRBJ1-1,few,NA,TRBV6-5,CASSDQVDTEAFF,TGTGCCAGCAGTGACCAGGTCGACACTGAAGCTTTCTTT
TRBJ2-1,NA,TRBD1,TRBV28,CASRRTGNAEQFF,TGTGCCAGCCGCCGGACAGGCAACGCTGAGCAGTTCTTC
TRBJ2-5,NA,NA,TRBV6-5,CASYRGAGIQETQYF,TGTGCAAGCTACCGAGGGGCCGGGATACAAGAGACCCAGTACTTC
TRBJ1-4,NA,NA,TRBV7-9,CASSFSHVTTNEKLFF,TGTGCCAGCAGCTTCAGTCACGTGACAACTAATGAAAAACTGTTTTTT
TRBJ1-2,NA,TRBD1,TRBV5-1,CASSEQGKDGYTF,TGCGCCAGCAGCGAACAGGGGAAGGATGGCTACACCTTC